These 20 T cell receptor beta chains were all obtained from the same sample, sequenced in a study of naive CD8 T cells in extremely preterm neonates. Assay used: immunoSEQ multiplex PCR; TCRdb lists only in-frame clones, some missing. This repertoire shows about 23,000 clones, roughly 88% found once; its top ten account for roughly 0.99%. General study findings and limits: Preterm CDR3s were shorter than older groups', with fewer N additions and less trimming.

Extremely preterm births at 23-27 weeks of gestation supplied the samples. Antigen specificity for these receptors is unknown. Sequences were obtained from naive CD8+ T cells from cord blood. The receptors derive from a boy who was born preterm.

The chain has TRBV7-3 and TRBJ2-3; the D gene is possibly TRBD2 (6 bases). V was clipped by 1 base and J by 0 bases, with 8 bases between them. The CDR3 is 15 amino acids. CDR1 is SGHTA, CDR2 FQGTGA, per germline. The CDR3 sequence is CASSLSGVSTDTQYF. The CDR3 DNA reads as TGTGCCAGCAGCTTAAGCGGGGTTAGCACAGATACGCAGTATTTT.

In the case of this clone: The sample carries other DNA sequences with the same CDR3. The V gene is TRBV9, the J gene TRBJ2-5, with 12 nucleotides matching TRBD2. The CDR3 consists of 15 residues. The germline gives CDR1 SGDLS, CDR2 YYNGEE. Unmatched junction bases numbered 1, after V lost 0 bases and J lost 4 bases. The CDR3 spells CASSVASGGAETQYF. CDR3 DNA: TGTGCCAGCAGCGTAGCTAGCGGGGGGGCAGAGACCCAGTACTTC.

This chain joins TRBV27 and TRBJ2-7; weak D call: TRBD1 (6 bases). The CDR3 runs to 14 residues. CDR1 is MNHEY, CDR2 SMNVEV, per germline (reference sequence). The V end was cut by 4 bases, the J end by 1 base, with 11 bases between. The CDR3, as DNA: TGTGCCAGCAGTTCCGGGACAAAATCCTACGAGCAGTACTTC. Translation: CASSSGTKSYEQYF.

This chain uses TRBV7-9 with TRBJ1-5; D remains unclear. This CDR3 contains 12 residues. Looked up from germline, CDR1 is SEHNR and CDR2 is FQNEAQ (reference sequence). V was cut by 2 bases and J by 4 bases, with 3 bases left in between. As DNA, the CDR3 is TGTGCCAGCAGCTTACAAAATCAGCCCCAGCATTTT. Encoded protein: CASSLQNQPQHF.

The sample holds one count of this clone. This chain links TRBV13 with TRBJ1-2; D possibly corresponds to TRBD1 (5 bases). V was trimmed by 0 bases and J by 7 bases, leaving 6 bases between them. Germline V CDR1 and CDR2: PRHDT, FYEKMQ (reference sequence). CDR3 length equals 12 residues. CDR3 coding DNA: TGTGCCAGCAGCTTAGGCCAGGGTGGCTACACCTTC. The encoded protein is CASSLGQGGYTF.

This chain joins TRBV5-1 and TRBJ2-3, with TRBD1 matching 8 bases. The CDR3 extends over 14 amino acids. Losses at the gene ends were 3 bases for V and 4 bases for J; bases not matched to a gene: 4. Germline CDR1 reads SGHRS; CDR2 reads YFSETQ. In DNA, the CDR3 is TGCGCCAGCAGCTCCGGGACAGGCCCAGATACGCAGTATTTT. It yields the protein CASSSGTGPDTQYF.

Only one count was recorded for this clone. The chain employs TRBV19 and TRBJ1-6; tentatively, D is TRBD1 (6 bases). Germline V CDR1 and CDR2: LNHDA, SQIVND (reference sequence). The CDR3 covers 14 residues. V lost 1 base to trimming and J lost 6 bases, with 7 bases between them. CDR3 in DNA: TGTGCCAGTAGTATAGGGACAGTTAATTCACCCCTCCACTTT. It encodes CASSIGTVNSPLHF.

The gene calls are TRBV25-1 and TRBJ1-5, with D perhaps matching TRBD1 (5 bases). This CDR3 contains 13 residues. V was cut by 2 bases and J by 6 bases, with 8 bases left in between. In germline, CDR1 is MGHDK, CDR2 SYGVNS. The CDR3 DNA follows: TGTGCCAGCAGTGAAGGGGGGGTTCAGCCCCAGCATTTT. Residues: CASSEGGVQPQHF.

This clone has a single count. The germline gene is not matched at one end of the junction; a read error may be the cause. The V and J genes are TRBV10-1 and TRBJ1-3; no firm D call. In germline, CDR1 is WNHNN, CDR2 SYGVQD (reference sequence). This CDR3 has 14 amino acids. CDR3 DNA sequence: TGCGCCAGCACTGAGGGAGACTCTGGAAACACCATATATTTT. Translating it yields CASTEGDSGNTIYF.

The CDR3 loop is CASSVEEGEQYF. The CDR3 DNA sequence: TGTGCCAGCAGCGTAGAAGAGGGCGAGCAGTACTTC. The chain has TRBV9 and TRBJ2-7, with D maybe TRBD2 (5 bases). The CDR3 has 12 residues. Germline assignment: CDR1 SGDLS and CDR2 YYNGEE. V was pared by 0 bases and J by 6 bases, with 7 bases between.

The rearrangement links TRBV9 to TRBJ2-7; D unclear. Germline V gives CDR1 SGDLS, CDR2 YYNGEE. Trimming cost V 3 bases and J 2 bases, with 3 bases left between them. The length of the CDR3 is 11 residues. The CDR3 sequence: CASSDTYEQYF. For the CDR3, the DNA is TGTGCCAGCAGCGACACCTACGAGCAGTACTTC.

This rearrangement joins TRBV9 to TRBJ2-7; no reliable D call. The length of the CDR3 is 14 residues. The germline V and J ends were trimmed by 0 bases and 0 bases, with 7 bases remaining between them. Germline CDR1 SGDLS, CDR2 YYNGEE. The DNA for the CDR3 is TGTGCCAGCAGCGTAGGCTACAGCTCCTACGAGCAGTACTTC. It translates to CASSVGYSSYEQYF.

The chain couples TRBV4-1 to TRBJ1-2; 7 nucleotides agree with TRBD1. CDR3 length: 15 amino acids. V trimming: 4 bases; J trimming: 0 bases; junction bases outside the gene matches: 5. Per germline, CDR1 MGHRA and CDR2 YSYEKL. CDR3 region: CASSPLDRANYGYTF. In DNA, the CDR3 is TGCGCCAGCAGCCCACTCGACAGGGCTAACTATGGCTACACCTTC.

The chain is built from TRBV9 and TRBJ2-6; no clear D. V gave up 3 bases and J gave up 0 bases, with 1 base separating them. Per the germline V gene, CDR1 is SGDLS and CDR2 is YYNGEE. The CDR3 spans 13 residues. CDR3 nucleotides: TGTGCCAGCAGCGGCTCTGGGGCCAACGTCCTGACTTTC. Protein product: CASSGSGANVLTF. Based on the CDR3 plus reference TRBV9 and TRBJ2-6, the full variable domain is DSGVTQTPKHLITATGQRVTLRCSPRSGDLSVYWYQQSLDQGLQFLIQYYNGEERAKGNILERFSAQQFPDLHSELNLSSLELGDSALYFCASSGSGANVLTFGAGSRLTVL.

This clone was counted once. The chain combines TRBV9 with TRBJ2-6, with a weak D call TRBD1 (5 bases). The CDR3 is 15 residues long. The V end was cut by 0 bases, the J end by 2 bases, with 6 bases between. The germline gives CDR1 SGDLS, CDR2 YYNGEE. The CDR3 sequence: CASSVGGAGANVLTF. CDR3 sequence (DNA): TGTGCCAGCAGCGTAGGGGGCGCTGGGGCCAACGTCCTGACTTTC. Full variable domain (outside the CDR3, taken from reference TRBV9 and TRBJ2-6): DSGVTQTPKHLITATGQRVTLRCSPRSGDLSVYWYQQSLDQGLQFLIQYYNGEERAKGNILERFSAQQFPDLHSELNLSSLELGDSALYFCASSVGGAGANVLTFGAGSRLTVL.

The chain employs TRBV18 and TRBJ1-2; D is unclear. CDR1 and CDR2 from the germline V gene are KGHSH and LQKENI. This CDR3 spans 13 amino acids. Trimming took 3 bases from V and 0 from J, leaving 5 bases between them. CDR3 nucleotides: TGTGCCAGCTCACCCGACACTAACTATGGCTACACCTTC. As protein: CASSPDTNYGYTF. Filled out from reference TRBV18 and TRBJ1-2, the complete variable domain reads NAGVMQNPRHLVRRRGQEARLRCSPMKGHSHVYWYRQLPEEGLKFMVYLQKENIIDESGMPKERFSAEFPKEGPSILRIQQVVRGDSAAYFCASSPDTNYGYTFGSGTRLTVV.

V gene TRBV4-2 combines with J gene TRBJ2-5; 8 nucleotides line up with TRBD2. The J call may be faulty, since TRBJ2-7 better matches the DNA end. CDR1 is LGHNA and CDR2 is YNFKEQ in the germline V gene. This CDR3 comprises 15 residues. The CDR3 bases are TGTGCCAGCAGCCAAGCGGGGGGGGGAACCTACGAGCAGTACTTC. Amino acid sequence: CASSQAGGGTYEQYF.

On this clone itself: Other DNA sequences within the sample encode an identical CDR3. V and J are TRBV5-4 and TRBJ2-7; 10 bases agree with TRBD1. Losses at the gene ends were 0 bases for V and 4 bases for J; bases not matched to a gene: 1. The CDR3 loop spans 14 amino acids. Germline CDR1 reads SGHNT; CDR2 reads YYREEE (reference sequence). CDR3 protein: CASSLGQGAYEQYF. The CDR3, as DNA: TGTGCCAGCAGCTTGGGACAGGGGGCGTACGAGCAGTACTTC.

The V gene is TRBV11-2, the J gene TRBJ2-7; 7 nucleotides match TRBD1. The V and J ends lost 3 bases and 7 bases, in that order; junction bases with no gene match: 0. The CDR3 sequence is 11 residues long. Germline CDR1 is SGHAT and CDR2 is FQNNGV. In DNA form, the CDR3 reads TGTGCCAGCAGCTTGACAGGGGAGCAGTACTTC. This translates into CASSLTGEQYF. Filled out from reference TRBV11-2 and TRBJ2-7, the complete variable domain reads EAGVAQSPRYKIIEKRQSVAFWCNPISGHATLYWYQQILGQGPKLLIQFQNNGVVDDSQLPKDRFSAERLKGVDSTLKIQPAKLEDSAVYLCASSLTGEQYFGPGTRLTVT.

J is TRBJ1-1 and V is TRBV4-1, with TRBD1 matching 7 bases. V lost 0 bases, J lost 3 bases, and 4 bases stayed unmatched. The CDR3 is 15 amino acids. Germline values: CDR1 MGHRA, CDR2 YSYEKL. The CDR3 reads CASSQDADRDTEAFF. The CDR3 region has the DNA TGCGCCAGCAGCCAAGACGCTGACAGGGACACTGAAGCTTTCTTT.